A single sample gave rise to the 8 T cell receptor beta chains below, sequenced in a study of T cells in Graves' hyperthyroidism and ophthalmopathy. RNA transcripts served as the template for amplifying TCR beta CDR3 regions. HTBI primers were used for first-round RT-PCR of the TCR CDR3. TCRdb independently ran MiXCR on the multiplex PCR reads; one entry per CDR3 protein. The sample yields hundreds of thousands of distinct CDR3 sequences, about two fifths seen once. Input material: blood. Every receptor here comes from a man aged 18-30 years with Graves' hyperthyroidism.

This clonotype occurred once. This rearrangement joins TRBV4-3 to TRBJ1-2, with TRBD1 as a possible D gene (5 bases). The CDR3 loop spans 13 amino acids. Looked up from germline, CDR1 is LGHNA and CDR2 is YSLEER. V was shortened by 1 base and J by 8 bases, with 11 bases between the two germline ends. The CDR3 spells CASSQGGLPGYTF. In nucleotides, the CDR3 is TGCGCCAGCAGCCAAGGGGGCCTTCCCGGCTACACCTTC.

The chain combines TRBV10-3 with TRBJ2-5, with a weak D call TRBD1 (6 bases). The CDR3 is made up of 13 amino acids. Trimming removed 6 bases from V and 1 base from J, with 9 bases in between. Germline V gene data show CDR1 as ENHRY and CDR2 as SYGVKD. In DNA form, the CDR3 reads TGTGCCATCAGCCCGACAGGCCAAGAGACCCAGTACTTC. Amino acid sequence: CAISPTGQETQYF.

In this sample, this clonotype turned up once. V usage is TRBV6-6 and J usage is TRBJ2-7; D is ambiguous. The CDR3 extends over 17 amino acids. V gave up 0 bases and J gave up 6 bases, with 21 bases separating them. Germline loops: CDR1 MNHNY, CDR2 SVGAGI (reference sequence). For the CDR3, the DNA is TGTGCCAGCAGTTACTCATCCTGGTACTCCTTGGGCCGCGAGCAGTACTTC. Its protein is CASSYSSWYSLGREQYF.

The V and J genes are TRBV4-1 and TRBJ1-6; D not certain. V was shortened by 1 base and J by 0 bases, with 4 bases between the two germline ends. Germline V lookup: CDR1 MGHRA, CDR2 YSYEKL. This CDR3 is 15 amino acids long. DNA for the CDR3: TGCGCCAGCAGCCAAGCGAGCTCCTATAATTCACCCCTCCACTTT. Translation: CASSQASSYNSPLHF.

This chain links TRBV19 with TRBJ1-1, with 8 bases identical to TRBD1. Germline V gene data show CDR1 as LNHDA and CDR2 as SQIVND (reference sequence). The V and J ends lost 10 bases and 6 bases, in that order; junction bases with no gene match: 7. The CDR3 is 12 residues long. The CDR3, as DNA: TGTGCCACCTCGACAGGGGACTCTGAAGCTTTCTTT. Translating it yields CATSTGDSEAFF.

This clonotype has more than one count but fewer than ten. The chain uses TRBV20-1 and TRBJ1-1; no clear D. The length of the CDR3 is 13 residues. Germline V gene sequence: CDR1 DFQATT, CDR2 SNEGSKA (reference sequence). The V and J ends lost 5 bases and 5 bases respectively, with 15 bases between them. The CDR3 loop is CSAPTRLGTEAFF. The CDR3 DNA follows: TGCAGTGCTCCGACCCGTTTGGGGACTGAAGCTTTCTTT.

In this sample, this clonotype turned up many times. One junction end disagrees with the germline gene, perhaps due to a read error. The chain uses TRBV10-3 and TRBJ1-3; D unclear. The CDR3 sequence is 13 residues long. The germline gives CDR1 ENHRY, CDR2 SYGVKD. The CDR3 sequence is CAIGENSENTIYF. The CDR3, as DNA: TGTGCCATCGGAGAGAACTCTGAAAACACCATATATTTT.

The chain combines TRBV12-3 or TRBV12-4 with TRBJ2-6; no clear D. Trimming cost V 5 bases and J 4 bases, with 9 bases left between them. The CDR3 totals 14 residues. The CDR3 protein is CASSGPLGANVLTF. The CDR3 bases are TGTGCCAGCAGTGGGCCTTTAGGGGCCAACGTCCTGACTTTC.